This T cell receptor beta chain was profiled in a study of blood T cells in healthy people across ages. This clonotype occurred a few times. It was with a sample-barcoded 5' primer and a J-beta primer mix that a second PCR of roughly 6 to 11 cycles was run. In TCRdb, the 5' RACE reads were re-called with MiXCR into one record per CDR3 protein. The sample carries about 1.7 million distinct CDR3 sequences, approximately 28% recorded once. The CDR3 runs to 14 residues. Germline-derived CDR1 and CDR2 are DFQATT and SNEGSKA (reference sequence). The junction had 6 bases not matched to a gene; V was cut back by 5 bases and J by 5 bases.

The source is a woman in her 30s in good health. V and J are TRBV20-1 and TRBJ2-1, with TRBD2 matching 10 bases. Sequencing was performed on blood. CDR3 sequence (DNA): TGCAGTGCTTCAGCGGGAGGGGTAAACAATGAGCAGTTCTTC. This encodes CSASAGGVNNEQFF.